The table lists the clone carrying this T cell receptor (beta chain) with a count of one. Method: immunoSEQ multiplex PCR; TCRdb's copy keeps in-frame clones and lacks some. The sample includes approximately 720,000 clones, about 90% seen only once; the top ten take approximately 25%. The sample is drawn from a study of shared clonotypes between healthy human individuals. With 7 bases clipped from V and 3 bases from J, the junction kept 8 bases outside the gene matches. This CDR3 comprises 16 residues. Germline-derived CDR1 and CDR2 are ENHRY and SYGVKD. Only CD45RO-negative cells positively selected for CCR7 counted as naive CD8 cells, so terminally differentiated effector memory CD45RA+ cells were excluded.

This TCR came from a man under 40 in good health. Material: naive CD8+ T cells sorted from blood. The chain is built from TRBV10-3 and TRBJ2-7; 14 bases match TRBD2. The CDR3 DNA reads TGTGCCATCACCAAGACTAGCGGGAGGGTTTTCTACGAGCAGTACTTC. As protein: CAITKTSGRVFYEQYF.